The subject of this entry is one TCR beta chain. Its antigen has not been determined. Base qualities are not provided; no much larger clone lies one nucleotide away. This entry is derived from a study of shared clonotypes between healthy human individuals (dated by TCRdb to 2019 to 2021). As for the study more broadly: A couple of women and a few men aged 18 to 49 years were included in the cohort. For each donor, CD4 naive and CD4 memory were each run on three plates, CD8 naive on two plates, and CD8 memory on one plate. Blood TCR repertoires of four to six healthy adults were deeply sequenced to estimate repertoire size and the extent of clonotype sharing between individuals. Different laboratories and diverse techniques were used to prepare libraries and sequence TCR repertoires, to increase sequencing depth and limit assay-specific biases. Leukapheresis yielded between about 0.94 and 9 billion PBMCs per donor. What the research found in general, with its limitations: Based on pairwise subsampling, the degree of clonotype sharing among donors was expected to be affected by sequencing depth. Approximately 5% of naive CD4, roughly 3.6% of naive CD8, 2.3% of memory CD4, and more than 0.35% of memory CD8 clonotypes were shared across several donors. The small number of donors limited the genetic and exposure-history diversity represented. Incomplete sequencing was indicated by rarefaction of sorted-subset datasets, despite the large sequencing depth. Naive subsets generally had larger estimated clonotype richness than memory subsets did. Clonotypes shared by all four sorted-subset donors showed higher generation probabilities than non-shared clonotypes. Sampling was limited to blood, and TCR repertoires in tissue likely differ from TCR repertoires in blood.

CD8 naive samples consisted of CD45RO-negative cells that were positively selected for CCR7, yielding a CD45RA+CCR7+ population without TemRA cells. Donors were healthy HIV-negative adults with no recently reported acute infections or vaccinations. All donors were Caucasian adults living in Nashville, Tennessee, USA. Blood was obtained by leukapheresis, after which PBMCs were separated by Ficoll-Histopaque density gradient centrifugation and cryopreserved in liquid nitrogen vapor phase. Analytical flow cytometry was used to check the purity and quantity of every magnetically sorted T cell population. Genomic DNA was isolated from each sorted fraction and quantified by UV absorbance on a Nanodrop 2000c. From V the trimming removes 3 bases and from J it removes 8 bases, while the gene matches leave 5 bases of the junction unaccounted for. CDR1 and CDR2 (SNHLY, FYNNEI) derive from the germline V gene. Taken from cysteine to phenylalanine, the CDR3 has 15 residues. CDR3 DNA only is kept here, 45 bases in frame from base 1.

Using the deep immunoSEQ assay, TCR CDR3 regions were amplified from genomic DNA by multiplex PCR. Genomic DNA extracted from each cell subset was distributed evenly over all wells of several immunoSEQ 96-well plates, and each plate served as one replicate. For sorted subsets, 200 to 250 ng of genomic DNA, equivalent to 25,000 to 35,000 T cell genomes, went into each replicate PCR. The purified libraries were quantified using a Qubit 3.0 fluorometer, sized with a Bioanalyzer 2100, and then quantified again using the KAPA Library Quantification kit. Every immunoSEQ 96-well plate was sequenced on a dedicated single-read 150-cycle Illumina NextSeq 550 flow cell. As for the original processing: The immunoSEQ output contained only junctional sequences without quality scores, so filtering could not match that applied to full-length reads. To assign V/J genes and CDR3, sequences were annotated using PyIR, a Python wrapper for IgBLAST v1.9, with IMGT germline references. Reads were filtered out if the reads had weak V/J assignments (E-value above 1e-6), no CDR3, stop codons, out-of-frame junctions, or ambiguous translated residues. A V3J clonotype was defined by an identical inferred V gene, J gene, and CDR3 amino acid sequence. The percentage overlap between two repertoires was calculated by dividing the number of shared unique clonotypes by the size of the smaller repertoire. Repertoire richness was assessed with RTK rarefaction, the Chao1 estimator, and Recon v2.1 estimates of unobserved clonotypes. For all TCRbeta clonotypes obtained by the gDNA method from a few donors, generation probabilities were computed with OLGA. The clones in this table, taken by TCRdb from immuneACCESS, are in-frame only. Not every clone is retained; where verified, under half of the shortfall comes from an unresolved V gene, and the cause of the rest is unknown. V, J and clone size were drawn from that table, and D and trimming were deduced from the DNA. The sample records roughly 570,000 clones, roughly 98% of which are singletons. Of the sample, more than 0.3% falls within the top ten clones.

Sequencing input: naive CD8+ T cells sorted from blood. This sample's cell subset or site label indicates: CD45RA+CCR7+. The rearrangement joined TRBV2 to TRBJ2-1, with 12 bases matching TRBD2. The origin of this receptor is a man younger than 45 in good health. CDR3 protein: CASSEPSGRGDEQFF. The DNA is TGTGCCAGCAGTGAGCCTAGCGGGAGGGGCGATGAGCAGTTCTTC.